This passage covers 7 T cell receptor beta chains from one sample sequenced in a study of CD8+ T cells in alopecia areata (dated by TCRdb to the late 2010s). What the time point label conveys for this sample: less than 30 weeks on oral tofacitinib. Explained via the paper, the treatment or condition label denotes: oral pan-JAK inhibitor, 5-10 mg twice daily. The library was produced with the immunoSEQ multiplex PCR assay. For TCR sequencing, RNA was extracted from every sample and reverse transcribed into cDNA to serve as template. Drawn from immuneACCESS, this table holds only the in-frame rearrangements with V and J called that TCRdb kept. Clones are partly lost; checked studies trace under half to an unresolved V gene and leave the rest unexplained. The sample has about 100,000 clones on record, roughly 89% of them singletons. The ten largest clones take up over 20% of the sample. This specimen was CD8+ T cells sorted from blood, taken at week 24, from a patient treated with tofacitinib. Receptors originate from a human donor with alopecia areata.

The chain recombines TRBV2 with TRBJ2-1; the match to TRBD2 covers 7 bases. Germline V lookup: CDR1 SNHLY, CDR2 FYNNEI. V was pared by 6 bases and J by 6 bases, with 11 bases of the junction left unmatched. The CDR3 has 15 residues. The DNA for the CDR3 is TGTGCCAGCAGGACTAGCTCTCAGTGGGCCAATGAGCAGTTCTTC. Its translation: CASRTSSQWANEQFF.

The rearrangement joins TRBV5-5 to TRBJ2-5; D assignment may be TRBD1 or TRBD2 (6 bases each). Trimming took 2 bases from V and 5 from J, leaving 10 bases between them. The CDR3 extends over 13 amino acids. Per the germline V gene, CDR1 is SGHKS and CDR2 is YYEKEE (reference sequence). CDR3 residues: CASSFWGAETQYF. The DNA for the CDR3 is TGTGCCAGCAGCTTCTGGGGGGCGGAGACCCAGTACTTC.

In DNA form, the CDR3 reads TGTGCCAGCAGCGCGGGGACAGGGCTGGATGCTTTCTTT. This codes for CASSAGTGLDAFF. The genes are TRBV7-9 and TRBJ1-1; TRBD1 matches 9 bases. V gave up 5 bases and J gave up 11 bases; unmatched junction bases: 9. Germline V gene data show CDR1 as SEHNR and CDR2 as FQNEAQ (reference sequence). The CDR3 runs to 13 residues.

The chain employs TRBV7-9 and TRBJ2-5; 10 positions agree with TRBD2. The CDR3 is made up of 16 amino acids. The V gene end was trimmed by 1 base and the J gene end by 1 base; junction bases not matched to a gene: 3. Germline-derived CDR1 and CDR2 are SEHNR and FQNEAQ (reference sequence). CDR3 DNA sequence: TGTGCCAGCAGCTTAGGGACTAGCGGCTTCCAAGAGACCCAGTACTTC. It is translated as CASSLGTSGFQETQYF.

The gene calls are TRBV10-3 and TRBJ2-2, with no clear D. Per the germline V gene, CDR1 is ENHRY and CDR2 is SYGVKD. V lost 6 bases to trimming and J lost 5 bases, with 10 bases between them. There are 13 residues in the CDR3. This chain's CDR3 is CAIREDQTGELFF. The CDR3 nucleotides read TGTGCCATCAGGGAAGACCAGACCGGGGAGCTGTTTTTT.

The V and J genes are TRBV4-1 and TRBJ2-7; TRBD1 agrees at 10 bases. Germline V lookup: CDR1 MGHRA, CDR2 YSYEKL. V dropped 4 bases and J dropped 3; count of bases not matched to a gene: 6. CDR3 length equals 15 residues. Here the CDR3 DNA reads TGCGCCAGCAGCCCGACCTGGACAGGGGGCTACGAGCAGTACTTC. Translation: CASSPTWTGGYEQYF.

The chain uses TRBV6-5 and TRBJ2-7; 7 nucleotides match TRBD1. The germline gives CDR1 MNHEY, CDR2 SVGAGI. The CDR3 runs to 15 residues. With 6 bases clipped from V and 2 bases from J, the junction kept 10 bases outside the gene matches. The CDR3 here is CASRRRDSYAYEQYF. The CDR3 nucleotides are TGTGCCAGCAGAAGACGGGACAGCTATGCCTACGAGCAGTACTTC.